This TCR beta chain emerged from a study of CD8+ T cells in alopecia areata (dated by TCRdb to 2016 to 2019). Broadly, across the study: The study used high-throughput TCRbeta sequencing to examine T cell clonal expansion in alopecia areata, in both the C3H/HeJ mouse model and human patients. On the human side, TCRbeta sequencing was run on scalp tissue and on sorted CD4+ and CD8+ peripheral blood T cells from healthy controls and from alopecia areata patients with either patchy or totalis/universalis disease. Clonality in the scalp was compared among normal scalp (n=4), patchy alopecia areata scalp (n=8), and alopecia totalis/universalis scalp (n=8). RNA was obtained with the PAXgene miRNA kit for fixed scalp, the miRNeasy kit for PBMCs, and the RNeasy kit for mouse skin. immunoSEQ multiplex PCR using 35 Vbeta forward primers and 13 Jbeta reverse primers was used to amplify TCRbeta CDR3 regions. Points the paper makes about the study in general: Compared with normal scalp, lesional scalp had higher clonality and more expanded CD8+ clones, particularly in alopecia totalis/universalis, a pattern that suggests antigenic drive. Scalp TCR repertoire analysis is complicated because resident alphabeta T cells in normal human skin are also sequenced, whereas mouse skin is dominated by gammadelta T cells. TCR sequences shared between patients were less clear than in mice, possibly partly because of HLA diversity in the patient population.

This clone has only a few counts. What antigen it recognizes has not been identified. Base qualities are missing; no much larger clone stands one base away. Library prep was done by the immunoSEQ multiplex PCR assay. To provide template for TCR sequencing, every sample had RNA extracted and reverse transcribed into cDNA. First-strand cDNA was synthesized using SuperScript III with a 2:1 mix of oligo-dT and random hexamers. A synthetic immune receptor repertoire was used to assess amplification bias, and residual bias was removed computationally. In the original analysis: Raw reads were preprocessed for error removal, and CDR3 was defined according to IMGT conventions as running from the conserved cysteine to phenylalanine. To get clonality, Shannon entropy was normalized by log2 of the number of productive unique TCRs and the result was subtracted from 1. Whether each scalp clone was CD4 or CD8 was inferred by checking scalp TCRbeta sequences against the CD4 and CD8 repertoires from sorted blood. Here the immuneACCESS table is served through TCRdb, limited to in-frame sequences with V and J called. Missing clones are a known gap in these copies; in checked studies unresolved V genes cover under half, and the rest lacks a known reason. The DNA was the basis for D and trimming; V, J and clone size are from that table. The sample table records 95,000 to 120,000 clones; 55% to 60% of these occur just once. The ten largest clones take up 20% to 25% of the sample.

Lesional scalp punch biopsies and peripheral blood were collected from alopecia areata patients. PBMCs were isolated by density centrifugation and stained for CD3, CD4 and CD8, and CD4+ and CD8+ T cells were sorted on a FACSAria. Untreated alopecia areata patients were recruited as part of a multicenter biomarker study. In four to six patients from the biomarker study, the blood CD8+ T cells went through an additional sort into NKG2D-low and NKG2D-high fractions. CDR1 and CDR2, per the germline V gene (reference sequence), are SEHNR and FQNEAQ. The germline V end is reduced by 5 bases and the J end by 3 bases; junction bases left unmatched: 4. Measured from the cysteine to the phenylalanine, the CDR3 is 14 residues long. Solely the CDR3 DNA is kept, with 42 bases framed from the first base.

What was sequenced was NKG2D-low CD8+ T cells sorted from blood. In light of the paper, this sample's cell subset or site label describes: sorted CD8+ NKG2D-low blood T cells. The receptor was derived from a human donor with alopecia areata. The chain is made from TRBV7-9 and TRBJ2-3; the junction holds 8 bases that match TRBD1. The CDR3 region has the sequence CASSDRGTTDTQYF. Here is the DNA: TGTGCCAGCAGCGACAGGGGAACAACAGATACGCAGTATTTT. The full variable domain, completed from the reference TRBV7-9 and TRBJ2-3 proteins outside the CDR3, reads DTGVSQNPRHKITKRGQNVTFRCDPISEHNRLYWYRQTLGQGPEFLTYFQNEAQLEKSRLLSDRFSAERPKGSFSTLEIQRTEQGDSAMYLCASSDRGTTDTQYFGPGTRLTVL.